The source of this TCR beta chain is a study of T cell repertoires in cytomegalovirus infection. About the research overall: It was recently identified HLA-C-restricted and well-studied HLA-B-restricted CMV epitopes that the study used. Study results and limitations: In two of eight donors, the top clonotype was HLA-C-restricted CMV-specific.

TCRdb reprocessed the reads via MiXCR and lists one record per CDR3 protein. The sample carries 84,000 or so distinct CDR3 sequences, under 55% recorded once. As for this clonotype: The antigen remains unidentified.

The material was CD8+ T cells from cultured PBMCs, obtained from culture after CMV antigen stimulation. This receptor was identified in a human donor in good health (CMV status not recorded). Some clones in this sample may be carry-over from other donors' samples.

CDR3 sequence (DNA): TGTGCCAGCAGCTTGTCGGGACAGCTAATCACTGAAGCTTTCTTT. Translating it yields CASSLSGQLITEAFF. V gene TRBV11-2 combines with J gene TRBJ1-1; TRBD1 matches 7 bases. The CDR3 sequence is 15 residues long. The trim removed 3 bases at V and 4 bases at J, leaving 8 bases unmatched. Germline V gives CDR1 SGHAT, CDR2 FQNNGV.